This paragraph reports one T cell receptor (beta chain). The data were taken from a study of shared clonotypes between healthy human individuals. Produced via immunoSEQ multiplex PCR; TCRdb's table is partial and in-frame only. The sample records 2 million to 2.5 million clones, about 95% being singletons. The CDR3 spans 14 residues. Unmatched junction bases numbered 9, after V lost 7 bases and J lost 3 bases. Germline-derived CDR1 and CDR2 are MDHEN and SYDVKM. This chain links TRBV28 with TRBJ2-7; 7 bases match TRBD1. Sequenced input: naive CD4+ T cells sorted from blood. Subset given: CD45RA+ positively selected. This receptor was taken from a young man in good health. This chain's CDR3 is CASTYRHRGYEQYF. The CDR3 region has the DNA TGTGCCAGCACCTATCGGCACAGGGGCTACGAGCAGTACTTC.